This TCR beta chain appears in the sequencing data of a study of Graves' ophthalmopathy and Graves' hyperthyroidism. In its sample, this clonotype was seen a few times. Amplification from RNA transcripts yielded the TCR beta CDR3 regions. HTBI-primed RT-PCR formed the first round, and a multiplex PCR formed the second. TCRdb reprocessed the multiplex PCR reads with MiXCR, giving one entry per CDR3 protein. The data show roughly 500,000 distinct CDR3 sequences, with roughly an eighth seen just once and approximately 9.8% held by the top ten. The sequencing sample was made of blood. The sequence came from a woman between 25 and 40 years old with Graves' ophthalmopathy.

CDR3 amino acids: CASKRTGREAKNIQYF. The CDR3 DNA follows: TGTGCCAGCAAGCGGACAGGGCGGGAAGCCAAAAACATTCAGTACTTC. The V gene is TRBV5-5, the J gene TRBJ2-4, with 8 bases identical to TRBD1. CDR3 length: 16 residues. With 6 bases clipped from V and 0 bases from J, the junction kept 8 bases outside the gene matches. In germline, CDR1 is SGHKS, CDR2 YYEKEE (reference sequence).